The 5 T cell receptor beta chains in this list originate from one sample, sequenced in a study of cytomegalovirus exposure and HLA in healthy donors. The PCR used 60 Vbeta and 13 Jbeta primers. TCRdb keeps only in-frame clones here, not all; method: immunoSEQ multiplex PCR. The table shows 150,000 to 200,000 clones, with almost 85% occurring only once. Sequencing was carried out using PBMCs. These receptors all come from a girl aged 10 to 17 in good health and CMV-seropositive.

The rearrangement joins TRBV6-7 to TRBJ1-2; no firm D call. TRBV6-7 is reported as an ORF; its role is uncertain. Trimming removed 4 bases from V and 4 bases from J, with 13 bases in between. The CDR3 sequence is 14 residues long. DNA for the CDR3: TGTGCCAGCAGTTCCACCGGGTCAATCTATGGCTACACCTTC. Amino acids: CASSSTGSIYGYTF.

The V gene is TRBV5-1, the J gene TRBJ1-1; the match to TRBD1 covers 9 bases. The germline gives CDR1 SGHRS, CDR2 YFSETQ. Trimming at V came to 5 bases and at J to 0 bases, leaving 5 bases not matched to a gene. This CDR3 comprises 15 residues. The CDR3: CASRPGQGMNTEAFF. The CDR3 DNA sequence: TGCGCCAGCAGACCCGGACAGGGGATGAACACTGAAGCTTTCTTT.

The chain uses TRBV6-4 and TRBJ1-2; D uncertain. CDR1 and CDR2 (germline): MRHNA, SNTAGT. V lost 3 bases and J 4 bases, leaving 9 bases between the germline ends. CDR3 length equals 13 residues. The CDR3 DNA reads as TGTGCCAGCAGTGAGGGCGTGGGCTATGGCTACACCTTC. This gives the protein CASSEGVGYGYTF.

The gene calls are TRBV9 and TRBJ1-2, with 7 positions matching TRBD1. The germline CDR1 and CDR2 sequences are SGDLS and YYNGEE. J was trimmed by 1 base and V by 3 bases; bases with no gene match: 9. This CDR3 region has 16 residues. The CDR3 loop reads CASSARQGPVNYGYTF. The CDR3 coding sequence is TGTGCCAGCAGCGCTCGACAGGGACCAGTTAACTATGGCTACACCTTC. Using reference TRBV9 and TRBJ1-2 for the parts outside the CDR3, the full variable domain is DSGVTQTPKHLITATGQRVTLRCSPRSGDLSVYWYQQSLDQGLQFLIQYYNGEERAKGNILERFSAQQFPDLHSELNLSSLELGDSALYFCASSARQGPVNYGYTFGSGTRLTVV.

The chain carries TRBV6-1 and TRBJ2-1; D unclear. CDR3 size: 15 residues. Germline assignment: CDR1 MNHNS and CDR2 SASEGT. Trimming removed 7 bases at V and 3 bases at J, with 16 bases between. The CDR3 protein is CASTMAVLLYNEQFF. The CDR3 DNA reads TGTGCCAGCACCATGGCAGTTCTTCTCTACAATGAGCAGTTCTTC.